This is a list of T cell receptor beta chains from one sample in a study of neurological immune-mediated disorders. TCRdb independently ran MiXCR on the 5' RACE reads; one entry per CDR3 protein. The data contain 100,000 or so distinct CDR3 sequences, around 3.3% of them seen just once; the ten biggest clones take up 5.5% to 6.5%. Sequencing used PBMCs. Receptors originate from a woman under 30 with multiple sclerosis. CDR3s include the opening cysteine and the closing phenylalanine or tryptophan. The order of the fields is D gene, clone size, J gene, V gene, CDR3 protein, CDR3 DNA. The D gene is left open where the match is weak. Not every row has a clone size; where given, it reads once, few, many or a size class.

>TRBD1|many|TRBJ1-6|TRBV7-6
CASSLIRGGGSPLHF
TGTGCCAGCAGCTTAATCAGGGGGGGAGGTTCACCCCTCCACTTT
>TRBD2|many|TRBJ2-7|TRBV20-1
CSAPPGGLDGPYEQYF
TGCAGTGCCCCCCCGGGGGGGTTGGACGGACCCTACGAGCAGTACTTC
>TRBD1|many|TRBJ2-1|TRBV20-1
CSARYPGQVYNEQFF
TGCAGTGCTAGATATCCGGGACAGGTCTACAATGAGCAGTTCTTC
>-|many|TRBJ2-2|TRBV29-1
CSVRRGAGSNTGELFF
TGCAGCGTCCGGAGGGGCGCAGGATCGAACACCGGGGAGCTGTTTTTT
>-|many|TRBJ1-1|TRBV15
CATSRDTDYTEAFF
TGTGCCACCAGCAGAGACACTGACTACACTGAAGCTTTCTTT
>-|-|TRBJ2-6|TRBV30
CAWSLTGAYSGANVLTF
TGTGCCTGGAGTTTAACAGGAGCATACTCTGGGGCCAACGTCCTGACTTTC
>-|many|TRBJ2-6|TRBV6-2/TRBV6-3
CASSYGFSGANVLTF
TGTGCCAGCAGTTATGGGTTTTCTGGGGCCAACGTCCTGACTTTC
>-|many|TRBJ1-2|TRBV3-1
CASSQADTGYTF
TGTGCCAGCAGCCAAGCGGACACTGGCTACACCTTC
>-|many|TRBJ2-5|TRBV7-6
CASSLAVQETQYF
TGTGCCAGCAGCTTAGCAGTACAAGAGACCCAGTACTTC
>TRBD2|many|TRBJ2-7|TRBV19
CASSRTGGLEQYF
TGTGCCAGTAGTCGAACGGGAGGACTTGAGCAGTACTTC
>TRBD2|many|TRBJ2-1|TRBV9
CASSDTSGGGNEQFF
TGTGCCAGCAGCGATACTAGCGGAGGGGGGAATGAGCAGTTCTTC
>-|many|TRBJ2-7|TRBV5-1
CASSLSGQKNEQYF
TGCGCCAGCAGCTTGTCAGGACAGAAGAACGAGCAGTACTTC
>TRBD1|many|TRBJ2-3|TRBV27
CASRPVGTGDNTQYF
TGTGCCAGCAGACCTGTTGGGACAGGGGACAATACGCAGTATTTT
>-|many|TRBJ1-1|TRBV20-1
CSAGGGRTEAFF
TGCAGTGCTGGCGGAGGACGCACTGAAGCTTTCTTT
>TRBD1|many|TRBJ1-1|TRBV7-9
CASSPAGQGGAEAFF
TGTGCCAGCAGCCCAGCCGGACAGGGGGGCGCTGAAGCTTTCTTT
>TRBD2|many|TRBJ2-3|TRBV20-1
CSARAASGSTDTQYF
TGCAGTGCTAGAGCGGCTAGCGGGAGCACAGATACGCAGTATTTT
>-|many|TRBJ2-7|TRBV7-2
CASSSPAPVGFEQYF
TGTGCCAGCAGCTCCCCGGCACCGGTAGGTTTCGAGCAGTACTTC
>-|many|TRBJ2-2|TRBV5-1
CASSLGSGAKTGELFF
TGCGCCAGCAGCTTGGGGTCAGGGGCGAAGACCGGGGAGCTGTTTTTT
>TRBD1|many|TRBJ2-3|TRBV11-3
CASSRDRGSTDTQYF
TGTGCCAGCAGCCGAGACAGGGGGAGCACAGATACGCAGTATTTT
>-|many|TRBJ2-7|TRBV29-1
CSVEVGGFYEQYF
TGCAGCGTTGAGGTTGGGGGATTCTACGAGCAGTACTTC
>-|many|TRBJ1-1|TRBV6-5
CASSFSQRAFF
TGTGCCAGCAGTTTTTCGCAGCGAGCTTTCTTT
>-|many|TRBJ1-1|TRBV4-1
CASSQGGGLGTEAFF
TGCGCCAGCAGCCAAGGGGGGGGGCTGGGGACTGAAGCTTTCTTT
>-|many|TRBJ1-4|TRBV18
CASSPRGDAEKLFF
TGTGCCAGCTCACCTCGGGGGGACGCCGAAAAACTGTTTTTT
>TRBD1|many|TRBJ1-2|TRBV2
CASSLGTGGHSYTF
TGTGCCAGCAGTTTAGGCACAGGGGGACACAGCTACACCTTC
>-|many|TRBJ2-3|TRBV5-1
CASSVGKKTDTQYF
TGCGCCAGCAGCGTTGGGAAGAAAACAGATACGCAGTATTTT
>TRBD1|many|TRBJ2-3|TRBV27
CASSSTGGQTDTQYF
TGTGCCAGCAGTTCGACAGGGGGACAAACAGATACGCAGTATTTT
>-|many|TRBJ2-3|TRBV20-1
CSAPSSTSRADTQYF
TGCAGTGCCCCTTCGTCGACTTCTAGGGCGGATACGCAGTATTTT
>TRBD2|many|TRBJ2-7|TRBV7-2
CASTPLAGGSYEQYF
TGTGCCAGCACCCCGTTAGCGGGAGGCTCCTACGAGCAGTACTTC
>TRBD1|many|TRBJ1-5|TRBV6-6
CASTPGQGGGSNQPQHF
TGTGCCAGCACCCCGGGACAGGGTGGGGGTAGCAATCAGCCCCAGCATTTT
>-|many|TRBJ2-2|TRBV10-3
CAISELANTGELFF
TGTGCCATCAGTGAACTAGCAAACACCGGGGAGCTGTTTTTT
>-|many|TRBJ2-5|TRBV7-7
CASSLGRTGGETQYF
TGTGCTAGCAGCTTAGGGAGGACAGGTGGAGAGACCCAGTACTTC
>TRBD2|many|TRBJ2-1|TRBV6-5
CASSYTSGDYNEQFF
TGTGCCAGCAGTTACACCAGCGGGGACTACAATGAGCAGTTCTTC
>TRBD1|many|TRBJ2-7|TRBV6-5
CASSLYRGRGYEQYF
TGTGCCAGCAGTTTGTACAGGGGTCGGGGCTACGAGCAGTACTTC
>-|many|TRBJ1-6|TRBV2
CASRPTDLRVASPLHF
TGTGCCAGCAGGCCAACAGACCTCAGGGTCGCATCACCCCTCCACTTT
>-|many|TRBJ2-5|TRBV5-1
CASSLGQQETQYF
TGCGCCAGCAGCTTGGGGCAGCAAGAGACCCAGTACTTC
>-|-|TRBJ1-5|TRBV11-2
CASSLVSGVGKTQNF
TGTGCCAGCAGCTTAGTATCAGGGGTCGGTAAGACCCAGAATTTT
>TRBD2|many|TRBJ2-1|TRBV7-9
CAGGTSGRSHEQFF
TGTGCCGGGGGGACTAGCGGGAGGTCCCATGAGCAGTTCTTC
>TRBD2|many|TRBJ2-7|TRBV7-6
CASSSGTSNEQYF
TGTGCCAGCAGTTCTGGGACTAGCAACGAGCAGTACTTC
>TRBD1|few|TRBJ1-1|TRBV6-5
CASSYSIGTGGTEAFF
TGTGCCAGCAGTTACTCGATTGGGACAGGGGGCACTGAAGCTTTCTTT
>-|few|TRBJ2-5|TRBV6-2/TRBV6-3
CASSYGGGARYF
TGTGCCAGCAGTTACGGCGGGGGCGCGAGGTACTTC
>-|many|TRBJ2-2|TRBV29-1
CSVRGNTGELFF
TGCAGCGTTCGGGGGAACACCGGGGAGCTGTTTTTT
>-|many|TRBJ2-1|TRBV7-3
CASSLSQSYNEQFF
TGTGCCAGCAGCTTAAGCCAGTCCTACAATGAGCAGTTCTTC
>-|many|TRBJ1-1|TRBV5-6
CASSLEVAMNTEAFF
TGTGCCAGCAGCTTGGAGGTGGCGATGAACACTGAAGCTTTCTTT
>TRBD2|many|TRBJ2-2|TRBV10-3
CAISAGLAVNTGELFF
TGTGCCATCAGTGCGGGTCTAGCGGTGAACACCGGGGAGCTGTTTTTT
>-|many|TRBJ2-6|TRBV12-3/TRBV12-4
CASSLVTGGANVLTF
TGTGCCAGCAGTTTAGTGACAGGTGGGGCCAACGTCCTGACTTTC
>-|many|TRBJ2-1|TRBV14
CASSHGSYSYNEQFF
TGTGCCAGCAGCCACGGTTCTTACTCCTACAATGAGCAGTTCTTC
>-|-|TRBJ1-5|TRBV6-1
CASSARTADSNQPQNF
TGTGCCAGCAGTGCCCGGACAGCCGATAGCAATCAGCCCCAGAATTTT
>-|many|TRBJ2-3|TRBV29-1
CSVVAPLSTDTQYF
TGCAGCGTAGTCGCCCCACTTAGCACAGATACGCAGTATTTT
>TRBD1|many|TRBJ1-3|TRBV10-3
CAIRTGGNTIYF
TGTGCCATCAGGACAGGGGGAAACACCATATATTTT
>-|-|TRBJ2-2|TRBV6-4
CASSEYTLNTGELFF
TGTGCCAGCAGTGAATATACGCTGAACACCGGGGAGCTGTTTTTT
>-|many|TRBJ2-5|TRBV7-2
CASSPGTAHQETQYF
TGTGCCAGCAGCCCGGGGACTGCTCACCAAGAGACCCAGTACTTC
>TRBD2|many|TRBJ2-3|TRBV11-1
CASSQRGVTDTQYF
TGTGCCAGCAGCCAGCGGGGGGTCACAGATACGCAGTATTTT
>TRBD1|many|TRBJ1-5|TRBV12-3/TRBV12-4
CASSFRDSGSQPQHF
TGTGCCAGCAGTTTCCGGGACAGTGGGTCTCAGCCCCAGCATTTT
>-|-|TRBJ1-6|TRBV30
CAWSVGSPLHF
TGTGCCTGGAGTGTAGGCTCACCCCTCCACTTT
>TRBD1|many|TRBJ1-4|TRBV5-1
CASSSTGTVNEKLFF
TGCGCCAGCAGCTCGACCGGGACAGTGAATGAAAAACTGTTTTTT
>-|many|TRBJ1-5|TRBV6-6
CASSWGNPSNQPQHF
TGTGCCAGCAGTTGGGGGAACCCTAGCAATCAGCCCCAGCATTTT
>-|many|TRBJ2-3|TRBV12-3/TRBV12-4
CASSPSSTDTQYF
TGTGCCAGCAGCCCATCAAGCACAGATACGCAGTATTTT
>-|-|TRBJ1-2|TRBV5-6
CASSLRGGGDCYTF
TGTGCCAGCAGCTTGAGAGGTGGAGGGGATTGCTACACCTTC
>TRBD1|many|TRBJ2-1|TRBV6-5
CASSYGDRVNEQFF
TGTGCCAGCAGTTACGGGGACAGGGTTAATGAGCAGTTCTTC
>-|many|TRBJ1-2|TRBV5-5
CASSWGGSGYTF
TGTGCCAGCAGCTGGGGGGGCTCCGGCTACACCTTC